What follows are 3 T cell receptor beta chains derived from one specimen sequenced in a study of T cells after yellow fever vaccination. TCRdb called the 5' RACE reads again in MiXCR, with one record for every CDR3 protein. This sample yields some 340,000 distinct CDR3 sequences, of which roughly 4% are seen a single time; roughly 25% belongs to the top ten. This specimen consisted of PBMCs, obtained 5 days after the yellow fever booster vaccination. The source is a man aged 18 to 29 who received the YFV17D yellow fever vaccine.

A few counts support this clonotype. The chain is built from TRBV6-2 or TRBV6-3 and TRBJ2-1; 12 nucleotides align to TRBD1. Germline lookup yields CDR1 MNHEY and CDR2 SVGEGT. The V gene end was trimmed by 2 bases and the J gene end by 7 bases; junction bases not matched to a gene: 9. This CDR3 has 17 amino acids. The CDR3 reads CASSYQLGTGGRNEQFF. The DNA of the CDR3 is TGTGCCAGCAGTTACCAGTTGGGGACAGGGGGCCGAAATGAGCAGTTCTTC.

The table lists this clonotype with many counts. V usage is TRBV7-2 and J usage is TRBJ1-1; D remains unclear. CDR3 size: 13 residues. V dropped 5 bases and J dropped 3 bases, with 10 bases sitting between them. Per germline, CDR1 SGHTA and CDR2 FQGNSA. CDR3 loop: CASSPSRDTEAFF. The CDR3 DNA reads TGTGCCAGCAGCCCCTCACGGGACACTGAAGCTTTCTTT.

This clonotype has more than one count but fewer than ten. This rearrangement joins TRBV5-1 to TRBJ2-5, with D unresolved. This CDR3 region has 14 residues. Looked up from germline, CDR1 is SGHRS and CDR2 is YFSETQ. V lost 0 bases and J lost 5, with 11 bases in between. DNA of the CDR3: TGCGCCAGCAGCTTGGCTACTCGCTTTGAGACCCAGTACTTC. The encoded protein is CASSLATRFETQYF. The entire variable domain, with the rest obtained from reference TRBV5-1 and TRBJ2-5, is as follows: KAGVTQTPRYLIKTRGQQVTLSCSPISGHRSVSWYQQTPGQGLQFLFEYFSETQRNKGNFPGRFSGRQFSNSRSEMNVSTLELGDSALYLCASSLATRFETQYFGPGTRLLVL.